This is a list of T cell receptor beta chains from one sample in a study of cytomegalovirus exposure and HLA in healthy donors. The assay was immunoSEQ multiplex PCR, and TCRdb's table has in-frame clones only and misses some. The data show approximately 110,000 clones, with roughly 73% seen just once and around 4.8% held by the top ten. Sequencing used PBMCs. All receptors come from a man in his 60s in good health and CMV-seropositive. CDR3s include the opening cysteine and the closing phenylalanine or tryptophan. The D gene is left open where the match is weak. Only part of the rows carry a size: once, few, many, or a class if the clone is expanded.

abundance	d_gene	v_gene	j_gene	CDR3nt	CDR3aa
NA	TRBD1	TRBV11-2	TRBJ1-1	TGTGCCAGCAGCTTAGGGCAGGGGGCAGCTGAAGCTTTCTTT	CASSLGQGAAEAFF
few	TRBD1	TRBV10-3	TRBJ2-7	TGTGCCATCAGGACCGGGACAGGGGCCTCCTACGAGCAGTACTTC	CAIRTGTGASYEQYF
NA	TRBD1	TRBV5-1	TRBJ1-1	TGCGCCAGCAGCTTGGCTACAGGGGCTCTGAACACTGAAGCTTTCTTT	CASSLATGALNTEAFF
few	NA	TRBV7-2	TRBJ1-6	TGTGCCAGCAACCCGGGTTTATATTCACCCCTCCACTTT	CASNPGLYSPLHF
few	TRBD2	TRBV25-1	TRBJ2-5	TGTGCCTCGAGGAGGGGAGGGGAGACCCAGTACTTC	CASRRGGETQYF
once	NA	TRBV16	TRBJ1-1	TGTGCCAGCAGCCCTAGACAGGTGAACACTGAAGCTTTCTTT	CASSPRQVNTEAFF
NA	NA	TRBV29-1	TRBJ2-7	TGCAGCGTTGAAGGGCTAGATGGCATCGCGCAGTACTTC	CSVEGLDGIAQYF
few	TRBD1	TRBV13	TRBJ1-2	TGTGCCAGCAGCTCGTCCGGGACAGTCATTCCCCTCTATGGCTACACCTTC	CASSSSGTVIPLYGYTF
NA	NA	TRBV6-5	TRBJ2-1	TGTGCCAGCAGTTACTCGCTTAGCCAGCGTCCTCTCTTC	CASSYSLSQRPLF
NA	NA	TRBV19	TRBJ2-7	TGTGCCAGTAGTAGTACAGGCGAGCAGTACTTC	CASSSTGEQYF
NA	NA	TRBV19	TRBJ1-1	TGTGCCAGTAGTATCCGACAAGGCTTAGAAGCTTTCTTT	CASSIRQGLEAFF
NA	NA	TRBV6-1	TRBJ1-6	TGTGCCAGCAGTGAATTGCCGGGGTCTAGTTCACCCCTCCACTTT	CASSELPGSSSPLHF
NA	NA	TRBV6-6	TRBJ2-1	TGTGCCAGCAGTTACTCGAAATCGAGCTCCTACAATGAGCAGTTCTTC	CASSYSKSSSYNEQFF
NA	NA	TRBV5-1	TRBJ2-7	TGCGCCAGCACCACGGACGGCCGCGGGTACGAGCAGTACTTC	CASTTDGRGYEQYF
NA	TRBD1	TRBV6-1	TRBJ1-5	TGTGCCAGCAGTGACATAGACAGGGGGTATCAGCCCCAGCATTTT	CASSDIDRGYQPQHF
NA	TRBD2	TRBV5-1	TRBJ2-7	TGCGCCAGCACGAGGACCGGGGGGTCCGTCGAGCAGTACTTC	CASTRTGGSVEQYF
NA	NA	TRBV12-5	TRBJ1-2	TGTGCTAGTGGTTTGGTACGTGGCCGGAGAGGGGGTAATAACTATGGCTACACCTTC	CASGLVRGRRGGNNYGYTF
NA	NA	TRBV9	TRBJ1-1	TGTGCCAGCAGCGTAGGGGGGCGCATGAACACTGAAGCTTTCTTT	CASSVGGRMNTEAFF
NA	NA	TRBV6-1	TRBJ1-2	TGTGCCAGCAACCGACAAGCCTCTAACTATGGCTACACCTTC	CASNRQASNYGYTF
NA	NA	TRBV6-5	TRBJ2-2	TGTGCCAGCAGTTACTCTGGGGGGGCGGGGACCGGGGAGCTGTTTTTT	CASSYSGGAGTGELFF
NA	TRBD1	TRBV5-1	TRBJ2-3	TGCGCCAGCAGCTGGGAGACAGGGGGCTATGGCACAGATACGCAGTATTTT	CASSWETGGYGTDTQYF
NA	NA	TRBV11-2	TRBJ1-5	TGTGCCAGCAGCTTAGTGGCAGGGCGCAATCAGCCCCAGCATTTT	CASSLVAGRNQPQHF
NA	NA	TRBV5-8	TRBJ1-6	TGTGCCAGCAGCTTGTTAAGGGGCCCATCACCCCTCCACTTT	CASSLLRGPSPLHF
NA	NA	TRBV2	TRBJ2-7	TGTGCCAGCAGTGGACAGGCCTACGAGCAGTACTTC	CASSGQAYEQYF
NA	TRBD2	TRBV5-1	TRBJ2-1	TGCGCCAGTACGCGCGTCATGGCGGGGGGGAACAATGAGCAGTTCTTC	CASTRVMAGGNNEQFF
many	TRBD1	TRBV29-1	TRBJ1-1	TGCATCGGGACAGAGAACACTGAAGCTTTCTTT	CIGTENTEAFF
few	NA	TRBV5-1	TRBJ1-1	TGCGCCAGCAGCTTGACCGGACAGCCAAACACTGAAGCTTTCTTT	CASSLTGQPNTEAFF
NA	TRBD1	TRBV11-1	TRBJ2-7	TGTGCCAGCAGCCTCCTGGACAGGGAAGGGCAGTACTTC	CASSLLDREGQYF
NA	NA	TRBV28	TRBJ2-2	TGTGCCAGCAGTTTACTAGCCGGGGAGCTGTTTTTT	CASSLLAGELFF
NA	NA	TRBV18	TRBJ1-1	TGTGCCAGCTCACCGGCGGAGGACACTGAAGCTTTCTTT	CASSPAEDTEAFF
NA	NA	TRBV10-1	TRBJ2-3	TGCGCCAGCAGTGACCCTGAGACAGACACAGATACGCAGTATTTT	CASSDPETDTDTQYF
NA	NA	TRBV9	TRBJ2-3	TGTGCCAGCAGCTTGGATTCTGGCGGTGCGCAGTATTTT	CASSLDSGGAQYF
NA	TRBD2	TRBV2	TRBJ2-7	TGTGCCAGCAGTGAACGGGTGCGGGTAGCGGGGGGCCACGAGCAGTACTTC	CASSERVRVAGGHEQYF
few	NA	TRBV6-1	TRBJ2-1	TGTGCCGCCGGAGGGCGGTATTATTACAATGAGCAGTTCTTC	CAAGGRYYYNEQFF
NA	NA	TRBV2	TRBJ1-1	TGTGCCAGCAGCCGCCGAGAGGCGAACACTGAAGCTTTCTTT	CASSRREANTEAFF
NA	TRBD2	TRBV5-8	TRBJ2-3	TGTGCCAGCAGCTTGGCACGGGGCGGGGGGGCAGATACGCAGTATTTT	CASSLARGGGADTQYF